The 13 T cell receptor beta chains in this list originate from one sample, sequenced in a study of T-cell memory formation after mild COVID-19. TCRdb itself ran the 5' RACE reads through MiXCR, one entry per CDR3 protein. The sample lists approximately 260,000 distinct CDR3 sequences, roughly 17% occurring once. Sequenced: PBMCs or a T cell subset sorted from them (not recorded which). These receptors were taken from a man aged 18 to 30 who had mild COVID-19 (a few samples of this study predate the infection). Cell type and time point are not known.

This chain joins TRBV5-1 and TRBJ1-1; possible D gene TRBD1, 6 bases. CDR1 SGHRS and CDR2 YFSETQ come from the germline V gene. This CDR3 comprises 14 residues. Trimming removed 6 bases at V and 0 bases at J, with 12 bases between. CDR3 residues: CASNQGRMNTEAFF. The DNA for the CDR3 is TGCGCCAGCAATCAGGGGCGTATGAACACTGAAGCTTTCTTT.

This clonotype was picked up a small number of times. The chain combines TRBV14 with TRBJ1-1, with D uncertain. Trimming shortened V by 2 bases and J by 7 bases, and 5 bases separated the two germline ends. CDR3 length: 11 residues. Looked up from germline, CDR1 is SGHDN and CDR2 is FVKESK. The CDR3 sequence: CASSQKYEAFF. CDR3 nucleotides: TGTGCCAGCAGCCAAAAATATGAAGCTTTCTTT.

The rearrangement links TRBV4-3 to TRBJ2-1; 7 bases line up with TRBD1. From germline, CDR1 is LGHNA and CDR2 YSLEER. V was pared by 5 bases and J by 5 bases, with 9 bases of the junction left unmatched. The CDR3 totals 15 residues. This chain's CDR3 is CASSKYGQGDNEQFF. CDR3 DNA: TGCGCCAGCAGCAAGTACGGTCAGGGGGACAATGAGCAGTTCTTC.

V and J are TRBV5-1 and TRBJ1-6; maybe TRBD1 (6 bases). V gave up 0 bases and J gave up 7 bases, with 11 bases separating them. CDR1 is SGHRS and CDR2 is YFSETQ in the germline V gene. The CDR3 loop spans 15 amino acids. DNA for the CDR3: TGCGCCAGCAGCTTGGAACGGGGGCGGAATTCACCCCTCCACTTT. It yields the protein CASSLERGRNSPLHF.

This clonotype was observed at least ten times. Here the CDR3 reads CASSQDTDTQYF. DNA for the CDR3: TGCGCCAGCAGCCAAGATACAGATACGCAGTATTTT. The rearrangement joins TRBV4-3 to TRBJ2-3; D unresolved. The germline CDR1 and CDR2 sequences are LGHNA and YSLEER. The CDR3 length is 12 residues. V lost 0 bases to trimming and J lost 3 bases, with 1 base between them.

This clonotype has a handful of counts. V usage is TRBV24-1 and J usage is TRBJ1-2; unclear D gene. The V gene's germline CDR1 is KGHDR and CDR2 SFDVKD. The CDR3 sequence is 15 residues long. Trimming removed 5 bases from V and 0 bases from J, with 12 bases in between. In DNA, the CDR3 is TGTGCCACCAGTGCCCCCGGACGGACTAACTATGGCTACACCTTC. This codes for CATSAPGRTNYGYTF.

The chain joins TRBV4-2 to TRBJ1-6; the D gene is possibly TRBD1 (5 bases). This CDR3 spans 17 amino acids. Per germline, CDR1 LGHNA and CDR2 YNFKEQ. Between the trimmed V and J ends, which lost 4 bases and 3 bases, there was a span of 16 bases. The CDR3 sequence: CASSRNRIGLYNSPLHF. CDR3 nucleotides: TGTGCCAGCAGCCGAAACAGGATAGGGCTCTATAATTCACCCCTCCACTTT.

In its sample, this clonotype was seen a few times. This sequence joins TRBV25-1 and TRBJ1-5; a weak D match, TRBD1 (5 bases). CDR3 length: 14 residues. The V and J ends lost 6 bases and 0 bases respectively, with 9 bases between them. The V gene's germline CDR1 is MGHDK and CDR2 SYGVNS. CDR3 in DNA: TGTGCCAGCAGCGTCACAGGTAGCAATCAGCCCCAGCATTTT. Protein sequence: CASSVTGSNQPQHF.

The chain employs TRBV2 and TRBJ2-3; D is unresolved. V was shortened by 2 bases and J by 1 base, with 7 bases between the two germline ends. Germline CDR1 reads SNHLY; CDR2 reads FYNNEI. This CDR3 region has 14 residues. The CDR3 region has the DNA TGTGCCAGCAGTGAAATATCAGGCACAGATACGCAGTATTTT. As protein: CASSEISGTDTQYF.

This chain connects TRBV20-1 to TRBJ1-6; D may be TRBD1 (5 bases). Trimming left V 6 bases short and J 10 bases short, with 19 bases between. The CDR3 consists of 14 residues. Germline V gene data show CDR1 as DFQATT and CDR2 as SNEGSKA (reference sequence). The CDR3 sequence is CSAPAGVQESPLHF. CDR3 nucleotides: TGCAGTGCACCGGCGGGGGTACAGGAATCACCCCTCCACTTT.

This clonotype has at least ten counts. The rearrangement joins TRBV11-2 to TRBJ2-7; maybe TRBD2 (5 bases). CDR3 length: 13 amino acids. Trimming took off 4 bases at V and 7 bases at J, with 14 bases between the two ends. Germline assignment: CDR1 SGHAT and CDR2 FQNNGV. In DNA, the CDR3 is TGTGCCAGCAGCTCGTCCGGGGTGGGAGAGCAGTACGTC. It specifies CASSSSGVGEQYV.

The chain is built from TRBV3-1 and TRBJ1-2, with D unresolved. Germline V CDR1 and CDR2: LGHDT, YNNKEL (reference sequence). Trimming cost V 4 bases and J 8 bases, with 17 bases left between them. The CDR3 runs 14 residues. CDR3 protein: CASSPNKRGFGYTF. The CDR3 DNA sequence: TGTGCCAGCAGCCCGAACAAACGAGGTTTCGGCTACACCTTC.

This rearrangement joins TRBV6-2 or TRBV6-3 to TRBJ2-1; either TRBD1 or TRBD2 may fit D (6 bases each). Germline loops: CDR1 MNHEY, CDR2 SVGEGT. Trimming took off 7 bases at V and 6 bases at J, with 19 bases between the two ends. CDR3 size: 15 residues. The CDR3 bases are TGTGCCAGCACCAACGGAGGGGGGAGTTCCAATGAGCAGTTCTTC. Its translation: CASTNGGGSSNEQFF.